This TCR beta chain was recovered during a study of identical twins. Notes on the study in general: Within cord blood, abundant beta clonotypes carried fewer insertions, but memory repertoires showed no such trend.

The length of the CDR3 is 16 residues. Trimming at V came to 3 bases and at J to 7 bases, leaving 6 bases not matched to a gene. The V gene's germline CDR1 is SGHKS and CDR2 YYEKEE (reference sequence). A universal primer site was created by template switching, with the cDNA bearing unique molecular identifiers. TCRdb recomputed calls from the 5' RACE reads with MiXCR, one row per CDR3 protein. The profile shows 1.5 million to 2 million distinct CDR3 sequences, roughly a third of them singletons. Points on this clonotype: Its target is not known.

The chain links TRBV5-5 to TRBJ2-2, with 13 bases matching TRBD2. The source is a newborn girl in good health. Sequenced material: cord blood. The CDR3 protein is CASSWELAGGDGELFF. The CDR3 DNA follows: TGTGCCAGCAGCTGGGAACTAGCGGGAGGGGACGGGGAGCTGTTTTTT.